This T cell receptor beta chain stems from a study of regulatory T cells in long-lasting Graves disease. This clonotype was seen at least ten times. V shed 5 bases, J shed 7 bases, and the junction held 7 bases outside the gene matches. Germline V lookup: CDR1 MDHEN, CDR2 SYDVKM. CDR3 length: 15 amino acids. Described time point: newly diagnosed GD, antithyroid drugs for less than 3 months. The TCR library used RNA extracted from PBMCs. Per American Thyroid Association guidelines, Graves' disease was diagnosed. The authors built TCR beta libraries using iRepertoire HTBI primers and Arm-PCR of CDR3 regions. TCRdb called the multiplex PCR reads again in MiXCR, with one record for every CDR3 protein. This sample carries about 500,000 distinct CDR3 sequences, about 11% of them seen once, and the ten largest clones take approximately 9.6%. The sample also formed part of further work on T cells in Graves' hyperthyroidism and ophthalmopathy.

This TCR derives from a woman aged 25 to 45 with Graves disease. The sample was peripheral blood mononuclear cells (PBMCs), taken at new diagnosis, from a patient treated with antithyroid drugs. The chain joins TRBV28 to TRBJ2-7; TRBD2 agrees at 14 bases. The CDR3 coding sequence is TGTGCCAGCAGTCAGACTAGCGGGAGGGCCGGTGAGCAGTACTTC. Translating gives CASSQTSGRAGEQYF.